A selection of T cell receptor beta chains follows, all from one sample in a study of T cell repertoires in cytomegalovirus infection. TCRdb recomputed calls from the reads with MiXCR, one row per CDR3 protein. Of fewer than 700,000 distinct CDR3 sequences listed, roughly 24% were seen once; the top ten hold roughly 8%. Material: CD8+ T cells from PBMCs. The receptors shown here come from a human donor in good health (CMV status not recorded). Some clones in this sample may be carry-over from other donors' samples. Each CDR3 is given with its conserved first and last residue.

v_gene: TRBV7-9; CDR3aa: CASSSPRAREQYF
v_gene: TRBV7-6; CDR3aa: CASSQRTSGGNNEQFF
v_gene: TRBV14; CDR3aa: CASSQEVNRVKETQYF
v_gene: TRBV19; CDR3aa: CASSIVGSNVLTF
v_gene: TRBV28; CDR3aa: CACRGGQADQPQHF
v_gene: TRBV14; CDR3aa: CASSQARNYTF
v_gene: TRBV6-4; CDR3aa: CASSVAPPREQFF
v_gene: TRBV19; CDR3aa: CASSFPDRELLNYGYTF
v_gene: TRBV7-2; CDR3aa: CASSLADSGGSNYGYTF
v_gene: TRBV29-1; CDR3aa: CSVDRYSGTRSYEQYF
v_gene: TRBV14; CDR3aa: CASSQGSDSYEQYF
v_gene: TRBV27; CDR3aa: CASSLTTREQFF
v_gene: TRBV28; CDR3aa: CASSIDLQGPGGETQYF
v_gene: TRBV7-8; CDR3aa: CASSPRGGLYNEQFF
v_gene: TRBV5-1; CDR3aa: CASSIGLPRSDRAFPGELFF
v_gene: TRBV20-1; CDR3aa: CSAPGWTGRTDTQYF
v_gene: TRBV19; CDR3aa: CASSMETHNYINEKLFF
v_gene: TRBV7-8; CDR3aa: CASSLWKRGGETQYF
v_gene: TRBV6-8; CDR3aa: CASSYSGGALYEQYF
v_gene: TRBV7-9; CDR3aa: CASSRSLVAETQYF
v_gene: TRBV4-1; CDR3aa: CASSDRLAGADTQYF
v_gene: TRBV7-6; CDR3aa: CASSSPRGEGNIQYF
v_gene: TRBV12-3/TRBV12-4; CDR3aa: CASLGQGADGYTF
v_gene: TRBV28; CDR3aa: CASSFERRTAFHSNYGYTF
v_gene: TRBV12-5; CDR3aa: CARGGGGSNNEQFF